The 16 T cell receptor beta chains in this list originate from one sample, sequenced in a study of T cell repertoires in cytomegalovirus infection. TCRdb reprocessed the reads with MiXCR, giving one entry per CDR3 protein. The sample consists of under 200,000 distinct CDR3 sequences, about a tenth of them appearing once. Material: PBMCs. The receptors were sampled from a human donor in good health (CMV status not recorded). Some clones in this sample may be carry-over from other donors' samples.

Only a few counts were recorded for this clonotype. This sequence joins TRBV20-1 and TRBJ2-7, with D perhaps TRBD2 (6 bases). The V gene lost 6 bases and the J gene lost 1 base, with 25 bases spanning the gap. The CDR3 is 17 residues long. The germline V gene encodes CDR1 DFQATT and CDR2 SNEGSKA (reference sequence). The CDR3 loop is CSAPRRGAASPSYEQYF. The CDR3 bases are TGCAGTGCCCCGAGGCGGGGTGCGGCTTCACCTTCCTACGAGCAGTACTTC.

Ten or more counts support this clonotype. The rearrangement uses TRBV19 and TRBJ2-5; the D is unclear. The CDR3 length is 15 residues. V was cut by 4 bases and J by 1 base, with 13 bases left in between. From germline, CDR1 is LNHDA and CDR2 SQIVND (reference sequence). This CDR3 reads CASSTRAQSQETQYF. The CDR3 nucleotides read TGTGCCAGTAGTACTCGGGCCCAGTCCCAAGAGACCCAGTACTTC.

This clonotype came up a few times. DNA for the CDR3: TGTGCCAGTAGTACCCGGACAGGGGGTCGGGTCACTGAAGCTTTCTTT. Protein sequence: CASSTRTGGRVTEAFF. This rearrangement joins TRBV19 to TRBJ1-1; 10 bases align to TRBD1. After removal of 4 bases from V and 4 bases from J, the junction contained 9 bases not matched to a gene. This CDR3 spans 16 amino acids. CDR1 is LNHDA and CDR2 is SQIVND in the germline V gene (reference sequence).

This clonotype has a handful of counts. The J gene is TRBJ2-1, the V gene TRBV19, with D uncertain. V was shortened by 5 bases and J by 0 bases, with 11 bases between the two germline ends. The germline V gene has CDR1 LNHDA and CDR2 SQIVND (reference sequence). This CDR3 has 15 amino acids. The CDR3 is CASSSTPGSYNEQFF. The CDR3 nucleotides are TGTGCCAGTAGTTCCACCCCGGGCTCCTACAATGAGCAGTTCTTC.

This clonotype was seen many times. The chain is built from TRBV7-2 and TRBJ2-7; TRBD1 aligns across 8 bases. This CDR3 comprises 15 residues. J gave up 4 bases and V 2 bases, and 7 bases lay outside the gene matches. Germline V lookup: CDR1 SGHTA, CDR2 FQGNSA. CDR3 sequence reads: CASSLSGQGIYEQYF. The CDR3 DNA reads TGTGCCAGCAGCTTATCCGGACAGGGTATTTACGAGCAGTACTTC.

This clonotype was recorded many times. For the CDR3, the DNA is TGTGCCAGCAGTTTAGCGGGGAGTCACAATGAGCAGTTCTTC. This sequence encodes CASSLAGSHNEQFF. The chain recombines TRBV28 with TRBJ2-1, with D possibly matching TRBD2 (6 bases). Per germline, CDR1 MDHEN and CDR2 SYDVKM. This CDR3 has 14 amino acids. The V gene lost 2 bases and the J gene lost 5 bases, with 10 bases spanning the gap.

This clonotype has at least ten counts. The rearrangement links TRBV7-2 to TRBJ2-5; no clear D gene. Germline CDR1 is SGHTA and CDR2 is FQGNSA. The CDR3 sequence is 11 residues long. Trimming took off 2 bases at V and 4 bases at J, with 2 bases between the two ends. The CDR3 nucleotides read TGTGCCAGCAGCTTAACAGAGACCCAGTACTTC. It is translated as CASSLTETQYF.

Ten or more counts support this clonotype. V usage is TRBV7-2 and J usage is TRBJ2-7; a weak D match, TRBD2 (6 bases). CDR1 SGHTA and CDR2 FQGNSA come from the germline V gene. The CDR3 is 14 amino acids. V lost 6 bases and J lost 0, with 12 bases in between. The CDR3 region has the DNA TGTGCCAGCAGTTCCCATAGCGGCTCCTACGAGCAGTACTTC. Translating gives CASSSHSGSYEQYF.

This clonotype has ten or more counts. The genes are TRBV6-1 and TRBJ2-1; no definite D call. CDR1 is MNHNS and CDR2 is SASEGT in the germline V gene. The V end was cut by 0 bases, the J end by 3 bases, with 9 bases between. The CDR3 contains 15 residues. Written as DNA, the CDR3 is TGTGCCAGCAGTGAAGCACCATCTAACTACAATGAGCAGTTCTTC. It yields the protein CASSEAPSNYNEQFF.

The sample holds many counts of this clonotype. V usage is TRBV10-3 and J usage is TRBJ2-1, with 7 bases fitting TRBD2. The CDR3 is 17 amino acids. Germline V CDR1 and CDR2: ENHRY, SYGVKD. Germline trimming cut 3 bases from V and 2 bases from J; bases unmatched to any gene: 10. For the CDR3, the DNA is TGTGCCATCAGTGACGTTTCCGGGACTACGACCTACAATGAGCAGTTCTTC. As protein: CAISDVSGTTTYNEQFF.

The table lists this clonotype with many counts. This CDR3 reads CASSLGVQSNSEAFF. As DNA, the CDR3 is TGTGCCAGCAGCTTAGGAGTACAGAGTAATAGTGAAGCTTTCTTT. The chain is built from TRBV7-2 and TRBJ1-1; no clear D gene. The V gene lost 1 base and the J gene lost 7 bases, with 16 bases spanning the gap. The CDR3 is made up of 15 amino acids. The germline V gene encodes CDR1 SGHTA and CDR2 FQGNSA.

Only one count was recorded for this clonotype. The chain links TRBV28 to TRBJ1-1, with unresolved D. V shed 7 bases and J shed 4 bases, with 7 bases lying between them. The CDR3 sequence is 11 residues long. Germline CDR1 reads MDHEN; CDR2 reads SYDVKM. DNA of the CDR3: TGTGCCAGCATACGGGGCACTGAAGCTTTCTTT. It codes for CASIRGTEAFF.

This clonotype came up many times. The chain combines TRBV28 with TRBJ1-6; the match to TRBD1 covers 8 bases. Trimming took 5 bases from V and 7 from J; bases not matched to a gene: 10. Germline lookup yields CDR1 MDHEN and CDR2 SYDVKM. This CDR3 has 16 amino acids. The CDR3 bases are TGTGCCAGCAGTCCGATCAGGACAGGGAAGAATTCACCCCTCCACTTT. It translates to CASSPIRTGKNSPLHF.

This chain links TRBV12-3 or TRBV12-4 with TRBJ1-2, with 7 bases lining up with TRBD1. V dropped 6 bases and J dropped 2; count of bases not matched to a gene: 6. This CDR3 has 14 amino acids. The CDR3, as DNA: TGTGCCAGCAGAATTGGACAGGCGAACTATGGCTACACCTTC. This codes for CASRIGQANYGYTF.

The table lists this clonotype with many counts. V and J are TRBV7-2 and TRBJ1-1; D not resolved. The CDR3 extends over 13 amino acids. V lost 5 bases and J 0 bases, leaving 7 bases between the germline ends. Germline-derived CDR1 and CDR2 are SGHTA and FQGNSA. The CDR3, as DNA: TGTGCCAGCAGCCCGTGGCTGAACACTGAAGCTTTCTTT. The encoded protein is CASSPWLNTEAFF. Looking up the rest from reference TRBV7-2 and TRBJ1-1 gives the full variable domain: GAGVSQSPSNKVTEKGKDVELRCDPISGHTALYWYRQSLGQGLEFLIYFQGNSAPDKSGLPSDRFSAERTGGSVSTLTIQRTQQEDSAVYLCASSPWLNTEAFFGQGTRLTVV.

This clonotype was found a few times. The CDR3 loop is CASSAGGGTEAFF. In DNA form, the CDR3 reads TGTGCCAGCAGCGCTGGGGGGGGAACTGAAGCTTTCTTT. V gene TRBV7-2 combines with J gene TRBJ1-1; perhaps TRBD1 as D (5 bases). V lost 5 bases and J lost 5, with 12 bases in between. The CDR3 runs to 13 residues. The germline gives CDR1 SGHTA, CDR2 FQGNSA.